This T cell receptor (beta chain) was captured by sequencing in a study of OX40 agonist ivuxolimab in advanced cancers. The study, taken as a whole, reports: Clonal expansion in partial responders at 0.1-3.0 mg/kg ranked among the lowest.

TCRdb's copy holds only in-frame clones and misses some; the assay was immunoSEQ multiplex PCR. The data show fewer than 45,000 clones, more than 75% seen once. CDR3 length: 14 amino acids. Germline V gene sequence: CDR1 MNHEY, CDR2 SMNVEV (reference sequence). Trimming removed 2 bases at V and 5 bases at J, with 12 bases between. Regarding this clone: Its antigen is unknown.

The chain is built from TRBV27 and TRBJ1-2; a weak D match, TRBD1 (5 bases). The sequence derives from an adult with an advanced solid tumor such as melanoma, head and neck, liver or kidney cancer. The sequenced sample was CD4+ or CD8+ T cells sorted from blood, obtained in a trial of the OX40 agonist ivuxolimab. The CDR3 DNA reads TGTGCCAGCAGTTTACTCGGGACGGGGTATGGCTACACCTTC. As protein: CASSLLGTGYGYTF.